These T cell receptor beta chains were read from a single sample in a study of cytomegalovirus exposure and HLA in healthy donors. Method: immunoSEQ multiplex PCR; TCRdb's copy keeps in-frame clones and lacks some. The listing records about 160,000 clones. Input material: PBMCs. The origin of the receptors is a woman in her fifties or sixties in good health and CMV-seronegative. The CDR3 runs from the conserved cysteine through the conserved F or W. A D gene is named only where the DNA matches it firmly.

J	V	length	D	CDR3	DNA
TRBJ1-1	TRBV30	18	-	CAWSVPARVEDLNTEAFF	TGTGCCTGGAGTGTACCAGCCAGGGTAGAGGATTTGAACACTGAAGCTTTCTTT
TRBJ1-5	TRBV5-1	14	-	CASSPQGSNQPQHF	TGCGCCAGCAGCCCACAGGGTAGCAATCAGCCCCAGCATTTT
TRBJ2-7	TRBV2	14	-	CASTSRGATYEQYF	TGTGCCAGCACCTCGCGCGGGGCCACCTACGAGCAGTACTTC
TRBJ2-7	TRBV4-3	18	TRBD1	CASSQEPGQGALYYEQYF	TGCGCCAGCAGCCAGGAACCGGGACAGGGAGCCCTGTACTACGAGCAGTACTTC
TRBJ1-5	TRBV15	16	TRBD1	CATSRGYGQGGQPQHF	TGTGCCACCAGCAGAGGGTATGGACAGGGCGGACAGCCCCAGCATTTT
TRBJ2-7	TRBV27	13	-	CASSFERGNEQYF	TGTGCCAGCAGTTTTGAGAGAGGGAACGAGCAGTACTTC
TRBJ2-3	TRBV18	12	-	CASSYDRDTQYF	TGTGCCAGCTCATATGATAGAGATACGCAGTATTTT
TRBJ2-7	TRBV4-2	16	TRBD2	CASSLLSVAGYYEQYF	TGTGCCAGCAGCCTCCTTTCGGTAGCGGGATACTACGAGCAGTACTTC
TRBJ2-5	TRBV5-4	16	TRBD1	CASSSLSDRGRETQYF	TGTGCCAGCAGCTCCCTGTCGGACAGGGGGAGAGAGACCCAGTACTTC
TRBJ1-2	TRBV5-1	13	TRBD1	CASSLQGQDGYTF	TGCGCCAGCAGCTTACAGGGACAGGATGGCTACACCTTC
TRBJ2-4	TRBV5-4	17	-	CASSLLIGRGEGNIQYF	TGTGCCAGCAGCTTGTTAATCGGCAGGGGAGAGGGGAACATTCAGTACTTC
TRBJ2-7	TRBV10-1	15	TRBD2	CASRTLAGLTYEQYF	TGCGCCAGCAGGACATTAGCGGGATTAACCTACGAGCAGTACTTC
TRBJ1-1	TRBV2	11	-	CASSENSETFF	TGTGCCAGCAGTGAGAATTCTGAGACTTTCTTT
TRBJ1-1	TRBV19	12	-	CASSIKSAEAFF	TGTGCCAGTAGTATTAAGAGTGCCGAAGCTTTCTTT
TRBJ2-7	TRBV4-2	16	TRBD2	CASSQEKLAGDDEQYF	TGTGCCAGCAGCCAAGAGAAACTAGCGGGGGACGACGAGCAGTACTTC
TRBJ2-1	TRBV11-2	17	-	CASSLAQGYSSYNEQFF	TGTGCCAGCAGCTTAGCCCAGGGCTACAGCTCCTACAATGAGCAGTTCTTC
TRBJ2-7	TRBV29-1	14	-	CSVRPGLASYEQYF	TGCAGCGTTAGGCCGGGACTTGCCTCCTACGAGCAGTACTTC
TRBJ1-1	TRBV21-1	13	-	CASSKSGLLPAFF	TGTGCCAGCAGCAAGTCAGGACTCCTCCCAGCTTTCTTT
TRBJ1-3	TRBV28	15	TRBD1	CASSLPRGLGNTIYF	TGTGCCAGCAGTTTACCCAGGGGGCTTGGAAACACCATATATTTT
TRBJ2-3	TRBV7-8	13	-	CASSLVSGDTQYF	TGTGCCAGCAGCTTAGTGAGTGGAGATACGCAGTATTTT
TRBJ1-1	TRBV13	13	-	CASSSQGNTEAFF	TGTGCCAGCAGCTCACAGGGGAACACTGAAGCTTTCTTT
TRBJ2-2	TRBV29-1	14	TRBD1	CSVGTGGGSGELFF	TGCAGCGTCGGGACAGGGGGCGGTTCCGGGGAGCTGTTTTTT
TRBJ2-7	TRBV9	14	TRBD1	CASSAETGAYEQYF	TGTGCCAGCAGCGCGGAGACAGGGGCTTACGAGCAGTACTTC
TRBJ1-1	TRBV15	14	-	CATEARQLNTEAFF	TGTGCCACCGAGGCCCGACAGTTGAACACTGAAGCTTTCTTT
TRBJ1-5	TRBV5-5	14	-	CASSAQGGSQPQHF	TGTGCCAGCAGCGCCCAGGGTGGGTCTCAGCCCCAGCATTTT
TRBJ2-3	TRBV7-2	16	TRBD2	CASSLTTSGGPDTQYF	TGTGCCAGCAGCTTAACTACTAGCGGGGGGCCAGATACGCAGTATTTT
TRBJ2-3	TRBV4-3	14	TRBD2	CASSHRLAADTQYF	TGCGCCAGCAGCCATAGACTAGCAGCAGATACGCAGTATTTT
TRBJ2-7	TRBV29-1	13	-	CSVDGQGSYEQYF	TGCAGCGTTGACGGGCAGGGGTCCTACGAGCAGTACTTC
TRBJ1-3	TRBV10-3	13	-	CAISRQGGNTIYF	TGTGCCATCAGCAGGCAGGGTGGAAACACCATATATTTT